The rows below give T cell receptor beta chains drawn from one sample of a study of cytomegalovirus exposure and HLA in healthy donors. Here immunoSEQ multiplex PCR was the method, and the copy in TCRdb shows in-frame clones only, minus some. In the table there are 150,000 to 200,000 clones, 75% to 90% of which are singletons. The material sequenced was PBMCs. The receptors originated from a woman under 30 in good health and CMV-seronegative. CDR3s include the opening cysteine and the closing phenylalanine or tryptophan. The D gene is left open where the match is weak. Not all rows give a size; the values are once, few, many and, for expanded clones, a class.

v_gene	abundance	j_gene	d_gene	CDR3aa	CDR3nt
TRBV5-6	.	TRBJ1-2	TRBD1	CASSLSGQGYGYTF	TGTGCCAGCAGCTTGTCGGGACAGGGATATGGCTACACCTTC
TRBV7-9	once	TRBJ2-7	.	CASSKGLPPYEQYF	TGTGCCAGCAGCAAGGGACTTCCACCCTACGAGCAGTACTTC
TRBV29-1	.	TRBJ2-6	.	CSVEEGMGANVLTF	TGCAGCGTTGAGGAGGGGATGGGGGCCAACGTCCTGACTTTC
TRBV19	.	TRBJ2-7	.	CASSINSYTYEQYF	TGTGCCAGTAGTATCAACAGTTACACCTACGAGCAGTACTTC
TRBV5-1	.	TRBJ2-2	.	CASSLGPRGTGELFF	TGCGCCAGCAGCTTGGGACCCCGAGGCACCGGGGAGCTGTTTTTT
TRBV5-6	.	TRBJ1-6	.	CASSRGSPLHF	TGTGCCAGCTCCAGGGGTTCACCCCTCCACTTT
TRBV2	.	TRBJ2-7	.	CASSVGYEQYF	TGTGCCAGCAGTGTCGGGTACGAGCAGTACTTC
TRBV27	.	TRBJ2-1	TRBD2	CASSPGLNQYEQFF	TGTGCCAGCAGCCCGGGACTAAATCAATATGAGCAGTTCTTC
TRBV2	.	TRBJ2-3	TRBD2	CASLLAGNTDTQYF	TGTGCCAGCCTCCTAGCGGGTAACACAGATACGCAGTATTTT
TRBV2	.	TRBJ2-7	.	CASIQDTPYEQYF	TGTGCCAGCATTCAGGACACTCCCTACGAGCAGTACTTC
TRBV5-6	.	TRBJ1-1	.	CASSLDPRGTEAFF	TGTGCCAGCAGCCTCGACCCGAGGGGGACTGAAGCTTTCTTT
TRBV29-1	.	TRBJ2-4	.	CSVVLGDLAKNIQYF	TGCAGCGTTGTATTGGGGGACTTAGCCAAAAACATTCAGTACTTC
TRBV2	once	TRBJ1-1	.	CASSHGSANEAFF	TGTGCCAGCAGTCACGGTTCAGCGAATGAAGCTTTCTTT
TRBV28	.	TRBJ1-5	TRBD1	CASSGGGQLGSWGAMPQHF	TGTGCCAGCAGTGGAGGGGGACAGCTCGGAAGTTGGGGGGCTATGCCCCAGCATTTT
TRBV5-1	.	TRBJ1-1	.	CASSKTGVQVTEAFF	TGCGCCAGCAGCAAGACAGGTGTACAGGTCACTGAAGCTTTCTTT
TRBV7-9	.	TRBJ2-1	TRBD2	CASRPRPGLVINEQFF	TGTGCCAGCAGACCACGGCCGGGACTAGTAATCAATGAGCAGTTCTTC
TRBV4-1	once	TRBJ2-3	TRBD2	CASSQRILAGGPTDTQYF	TGCGCCAGCAGCCAAAGGATTCTAGCGGGAGGGCCTACAGATACGCAGTATTTT
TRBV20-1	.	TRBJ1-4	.	CSAPVNEKLFF	TGCAGTGCCCCAGTTAATGAAAAACTGTTTTTT
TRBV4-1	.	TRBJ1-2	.	CASSQDPAGDGYTF	TGCGCCAGCAGCCAAGATCCCGCAGGGGATGGCTACACCTTC
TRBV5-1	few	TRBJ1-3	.	CASSLGTSNTIYF	TGCGCCAGCAGCTTAGGGACTTCGAACACCATATATTTT
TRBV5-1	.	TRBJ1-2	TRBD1	CASSPGTELGYTF	TGCGCCAGCAGCCCCGGGACAGAACTGGGCTACACCTTC
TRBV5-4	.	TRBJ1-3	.	CASSPDLAGGNTIYF	TGTGCCAGCAGTCCCGACTTGGCGGGAGGAAACACCATATATTTT
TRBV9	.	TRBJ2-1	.	CASSEGVSYNEQFF	TGTGCCAGCAGCGAGGGGGTTTCCTACAATGAGCAGTTCTTC
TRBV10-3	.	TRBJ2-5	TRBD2	CAISGLAGQETQYF	TGTGCCATCAGTGGACTAGCGGGACAAGAGACCCAGTACTTC
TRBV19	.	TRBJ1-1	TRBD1	CASSRGTGNTEAFF	TGTGCCAGTAGTCGAGGGACAGGGAACACTGAAGCTTTCTTT
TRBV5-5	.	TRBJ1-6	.	CASSLGQQYNSPLHF	TGTGCCAGCAGCTTAGGACAGCAGTATAATTCACCCCTCCACTTT
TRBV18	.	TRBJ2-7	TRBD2	CASSPVTSDEQYF	TGTGCCAGCTCACCTGTGACTAGCGACGAGCAGTACTTC
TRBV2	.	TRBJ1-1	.	CASSPSRDTEAFF	TGTGCGAGCTCCCCCTCTCGGGACACTGAAGCTTTCTTT
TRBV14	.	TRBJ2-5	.	CASSQSIQRDQETQYF	TGTGCCAGCAGCCAGAGCATCCAGCGGGACCAAGAGACCCAGTACTTC
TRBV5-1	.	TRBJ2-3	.	CASSPNTDTQYF	TGCGCCAGCAGCCCCAACACAGATACGCAGTATTTT
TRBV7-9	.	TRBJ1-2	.	CASSFGNILNYGYTF	TGTGCCAGCAGCTTCGGGAACATCTTGAACTATGGCTACACCTTC